Listed below are T cell receptor beta chains from one sample, sequenced in a study of blood T cells in healthy people across ages. Each CDR3 protein is one row after TCRdb ran MiXCR on the 5' RACE reads. Altogether 650,000 to 800,000 distinct CDR3 sequences are present, approximately 44% being singletons, with the ten largest covering about 21%. The source material was blood. These receptors were collected from a man aged 60 to 69 in good health. Both conserved end residues are part of each CDR3. Each record gives: clone size, D gene, V gene, J gene, CDR3 DNA, CDR3 protein. A D gene is named only where the DNA matches it firmly. Rows give clone size only sometimes, using once, few, many, or a class for an expanded clone.

many	TRBD1	TRBV3-1	TRBJ2-7	TGTGCCAGCAGCCCCCGGGACAGGGGCTACGAGCAGTACTTC	CASSPRDRGYEQYF
-	TRBD2	TRBV7-9	TRBJ2-3	TGTGCCAGCAGCCCCGAGCTAGCGGGGGCTGCGAAGTATTTT	CASSPELAGAAKYF
few	-	TRBV7-8	TRBJ2-3	TGTGCCAGCAGCGGCAGGGGGGGACAGATCACAGATACGCAGTATTTT	CASSGRGGQITDTQYF
-	-	TRBV7-9	TRBJ1-5	TGTGCCAGCAGCTTAGCAGCCGGGCAGCCCCAGCATTTT	CASSLAAGQPQHF
few	-	TRBV7-6	TRBJ2-7	TGTGCCAGCAGCTTAAAGGACTCCATCTACGAGCAGTACTTC	CASSLKDSIYEQYF
-	TRBD1	TRBV20-1	TRBJ1-2	TGCAGTGCGCCGACAGGGGGATCTAACTATGGCTACACCTTC	CSAPTGGSNYGYTF
-	TRBD1	TRBV6-6	TRBJ1-1	TGTGCCAGCAGTTCTCCCGACAGGGGCCCCACTGAAGCTTTCTTT	CASSSPDRGPTEAFF
-	TRBD1	TRBV16	TRBJ1-1	TGTGCCAGCAGCCCCGACAGGGGTCACACTGAAGCTTTCTTT	CASSPDRGHTEAFF
once	-	TRBV6-4	TRBJ2-1	TGTGCCAACGAACTTACAGGGTTCACCTACAATGAGCAGTTCTTC	CANELTGFTYNEQFF
-	-	TRBV4-3	TRBJ2-1	TGCGCCAGCAGCCAAATGACAGGCAATGAGCAGTTCTTC	CASSQMTGNEQFF
-	-	TRBV7-8	TRBJ1-4	TGTGCCAGCAGCACCCCGGGGGCGGGTAATGAAAAACTGTTTTTT	CASSTPGAGNEKLFF
-	-	TRBV5-1	TRBJ2-7	TGCGCCAGCAGCTTGGACGGGTTGGCCTACGAGCAGTACTTC	CASSLDGLAYEQYF
-	-	TRBV4-1	TRBJ2-3	TGCGCCAGTAGAGCAGGGCCCTGGTCTACAGATACGCAGTATTTT	CASRAGPWSTDTQYF
few	TRBD1	TRBV7-6	TRBJ2-1	TGTGCCAGCAGCTGGTCGGGACAGGGCGCTAACAATGAGCAGTTCTTC	CASSWSGQGANNEQFF
few	TRBD1	TRBV7-2	TRBJ2-7	TGTGCCAGCAGCTCACGACAGGGTAGTCGCGAGCAGTACTTC	CASSSRQGSREQYF
-	TRBD2	TRBV6-6	TRBJ2-3	TGTGCCAGCACCCTAGCCCCGGGACTAGGGAACACAGATACGCAGTATTTT	CASTLAPGLGNTDTQYF